The 8 T cell receptor beta chains presented below share a single source sample, sequenced in a study of technical replicates of blood from a few donors (dated by TCRdb to about 2017). Preparation of the library involved the immunoSEQ multiplex PCR assay. In its TCRdb copy, this immuneACCESS table keeps in-frame sequences only and misses some clones. Where compared with another copy, unresolved V genes explain less than half of these, and the others have no known cause. The sample table holds about 66,000 clones, of which approximately 97% were seen once. The ten largest clones capture around 0.3% of the sample. The specimen was T cells isolated from PBMCs. These receptors all stem from a human donor in good health.

The rearrangement links TRBV5-5 to TRBJ2-7; 9 positions match TRBD2. The CDR3 has 15 amino acids. V lost 4 bases and J lost 2; bases outside the gene matches: 7. From germline, CDR1 is SGHKS and CDR2 YYEKEE (reference sequence). For the CDR3, the DNA is TGTGCCAGCAGCCCCGCGGGAGGGCGAACCTACGAGCAGTACTTC. Translation: CASSPAGGRTYEQYF.

The rearrangement uses TRBV30 and TRBJ1-2; TRBD1 aligns across 8 bases. CDR1 and CDR2 from the germline V gene are GTSNPN and SVGIG (reference sequence). There are 14 residues in the CDR3. Trimming cost V 5 bases and J 1 base; bases outside gene matches: 6. As DNA, the CDR3 is TGTGCCTGGGGGGGGACAGGACTTAACTATGGCTACACCTTC. Its translation is CAWGGTGLNYGYTF. The full variable domain, in which reference TRBV30 and TRBJ1-2 provide the parts outside the CDR3, is SQTIHQWPATLVQPVGSPLSLECTVEGTSNPNLYWYRQAAGRGLQLLFYSVGIGQISSEVPQNLSASRPQDRQFILSSKKLLLSDSGFYLCAWGGTGLNYGYTFGSGTRLTVV.

The chain combines TRBV10-3 with TRBJ2-4, with 8 bases matching TRBD1. J lost 6 bases, V lost 4 bases, and 5 bases had no gene match. The CDR3 has 14 amino acids. The V gene's germline CDR1 is ENHRY and CDR2 SYGVKD. The CDR3 DNA sequence: TGTGCCATCAGTGGGACAGGGTTGGGAAACATTCAGTACTTC. Residues: CAISGTGLGNIQYF.

The CDR3 reads CASSLDGGPNEKLFF. The DNA for the CDR3 is TGTGCCAGCAGCTTAGATGGCGGCCCCAATGAAAAACTGTTTTTT. J is TRBJ1-4 and V is TRBV11-2; D gene ambiguous. Germline-derived CDR1 and CDR2 are SGHAT and FQNNGV. V was shortened by 0 bases and J by 5 bases, with 10 bases between the two germline ends. The CDR3 has 15 amino acids.

The sample holds a few counts of this clone. The V call is TRBV5-1, the J call TRBJ1-3, with D perhaps matching TRBD1 (5 bases). The CDR3 sequence is 15 residues long. The germline V gene encodes CDR1 SGHRS and CDR2 YFSETQ. Trimming left V 1 base short and J 3 bases short, with 11 bases between. The CDR3 protein is CASSLNGAGGNTIYF. The DNA of the CDR3 is TGCGCCAGCAGCTTGAATGGGGCCGGTGGAAACACCATATATTTT. Using reference TRBV5-1 and TRBJ1-3 for the parts outside the CDR3, the full variable domain is KAGVTQTPRYLIKTRGQQVTLSCSPISGHRSVSWYQQTPGQGLQFLFEYFSETQRNKGNFPGRFSGRQFSNSRSEMNVSTLELGDSALYLCASSLNGAGGNTIYFGEGSWLTVV.

V and J are TRBV10-3 and TRBJ2-5, with 7 bases aligning to TRBD2. The germline gives CDR1 ENHRY, CDR2 SYGVKD. CDR3 length equals 16 residues. The V segment lost 0 bases and the J segment 5 bases; nucleotides outside the gene matches: 9. In DNA, the CDR3 is TGTGCCATCAGTGAGTCAATGGCGGGAGTTCGTGAGACCCAGTACTTC. It translates to CAISESMAGVRETQYF.

This chain connects TRBV11-2 to TRBJ2-3; TRBD2 agrees at 8 bases. Germline loops: CDR1 SGHAT, CDR2 FQNNGV. The CDR3 spans 16 residues. V lost 5 bases, J lost 4 bases, and 11 bases stayed unmatched. The CDR3, as DNA: TGTGCCAGCAGCCTATCCAGCGGGAGTATCCCAGATACGCAGTATTTT. Its protein is CASSLSSGSIPDTQYF.

The rearrangement links TRBV7-3 to TRBJ2-1; 14 bases agree with TRBD2. The germline V gene has CDR1 SGHTA and CDR2 FQGTGA. This CDR3 region has 15 residues. After removal of 5 bases from V and 7 bases from J, the junction contained 4 bases not matched to a gene. In DNA, the CDR3 is TGTGCCAGCAGCCGAGGACTAGCGGGAGGAAATGAGCAGTTCTTC. As protein: CASSRGLAGGNEQFF.